The 11 T cell receptor beta chains below all came from one sample that was sequenced in a study of TIL therapy for anti-PD-1-resistant metastatic lung cancer. The immunoSEQ assay was v3. Produced via immunoSEQ multiplex PCR; TCRdb's table is partial and in-frame only. This table holds 50,000 or so clones, 79% found once. The time point was: pre-treatment sample, taken before nivolumab and TIL therapy. The source material was blood, sampled at baseline. Receptors originate from a woman aged 30 to 85 with non-small cell lung cancer.

V and J are TRBV7-9 and TRBJ1-5, with D hard to call. The germline V gene has CDR1 SEHNR and CDR2 FQNEAQ (reference sequence). Trimming took off 1 base at V and 0 bases at J, with 7 bases between the two ends. There are 15 residues in the CDR3. CDR3 region: CASSLDGYSNQPQHF. The CDR3 DNA is TGTGCCAGCAGCTTAGACGGGTATAGCAATCAGCCCCAGCATTTT.

J is TRBJ2-5 and V is TRBV9, with 9 nucleotides matching TRBD2. The CDR3 extends over 20 amino acids. Trimming cost V 0 bases and J 1 base; bases outside gene matches: 16. The germline V gene encodes CDR1 SGDLS and CDR2 YYNGEE. CDR3 DNA: TGTGCCAGCAGCGTAGCTGGGGCGGGGGGGCCCTTTGGCTCCCAAGAGACCCAGTACTTC. It codes for CASSVAGAGGPFGSQETQYF.

CDR3 in amino acids: CASSPGGGPYYEQYF. CDR3 in DNA: TGTGCCAGCAGCCCGGGGGGGGGCCCTTACTACGAGCAGTACTTC. The rearrangement joins TRBV14 to TRBJ2-7; 8 bases are a match to TRBD2. V dropped 4 bases and J dropped 3; count of bases not matched to a gene: 8. Germline assignment: CDR1 SGHDN and CDR2 FVKESK. The CDR3 extends over 15 amino acids.

This clone has only a few counts. The genes are TRBV10-2 and TRBJ2-1; D is perhaps TRBD1 (6 bases). Germline CDR1 is WSHSY and CDR2 is SAAADI. V was cut by 2 bases and J by 4 bases, with 12 bases left in between. CDR3 length: 15 amino acids. In DNA form, the CDR3 reads TGCGCCAGCAGTGAGACAGGGCCGGAATACAATGAGCAGTTCTTC. Protein sequence: CASSETGPEYNEQFF.

The chain recombines TRBV21-1 with TRBJ2-7. TRBV21-1 has pseudogene status. The CDR3 contains 14 residues. The CDR3 nucleotides are TGTGCCAGCAGCAAGCGAAAGCGCAGGTACGAGCAGTACTTC. Its protein is CASSKRKRRYEQYF.

The V and J genes are TRBV7-2 and TRBJ1-3; no reliable D call. Germline CDR1 reads SGHTA; CDR2 reads FQGNSA. The length of the CDR3 is 12 residues. The V end lost 2 bases, the J end lost 4 bases, and 3 bases lay between the germline ends. DNA of the CDR3: TGTGCCAGCAGCTTATTGGGAAACACCATATATTTT. Its translation: CASSLLGNTIYF.

V and J are TRBV7-9 and TRBJ2-1; possible D gene TRBD1, 6 bases. Deletions cut 4 bases from V and 0 bases from J, with 13 bases between. Germline V gene lookup returns CDR1 SEHNR and CDR2 FQNEAQ (reference sequence). The CDR3 loop spans 16 amino acids. As DNA, the CDR3 is TGTGCCAGCAGCTCCTCGAGGGGGTACTCCTACAATGAGCAGTTCTTC. Translating gives CASSSSRGYSYNEQFF.

The J gene is TRBJ2-2, the V gene TRBV7-9; D is unclear. The CDR3 is 13 residues long. CDR1 is SEHNR and CDR2 is FQNEAQ in the germline V gene (reference sequence). V was shortened by 7 bases and J by 3 bases, with 9 bases between the two germline ends. Here the CDR3 reads CASTRLDTGELFF. The CDR3 DNA is TGTGCCAGCACCAGACTTGACACCGGGGAGCTGTTTTTT.

The chain combines TRBV7-9 with TRBJ2-2; TRBD1 matches 10 bases. CDR3 length: 16 residues. Germline CDR1 SEHNR, CDR2 FQNEAQ (reference sequence). V was clipped by 4 bases and J by 4 bases; unmatched bases: 6. The CDR3 reads CASSSPDRGRTGELFF. The DNA for the CDR3 is TGTGCCAGCAGCTCACCCGACAGGGGGCGCACCGGGGAGCTGTTTTTT. The whole variable domain, filled in from reference TRBV7-9 and TRBJ2-2, reads DTGVSQNPRHKITKRGQNVTFRCDPISEHNRLYWYRQTLGQGPEFLTYFQNEAQLEKSRLLSDRFSAERPKGSFSTLEIQRTEQGDSAMYLCASSSPDRGRTGELFFGEGSRLTVL.

This clone appeared a single time. The chain links TRBV11-2 to TRBJ2-7, with D unresolved. Germline lookup yields CDR1 SGHAT and CDR2 FQNNGV. Trimming took off 4 bases at V and 3 bases at J, with 4 bases between the two ends. The CDR3 has 11 amino acids. This chain's CDR3 is CASSSYYEQYF. CDR3 bases: TGTGCCAGCAGCTCCTACTACGAGCAGTACTTC. Supplemented by reference TRBV11-2 and TRBJ2-7, the full variable domain reads EAGVAQSPRYKIIEKRQSVAFWCNPISGHATLYWYQQILGQGPKLLIQFQNNGVVDDSQLPKDRFSAERLKGVDSTLKIQPAKLEDSAVYLCASSSYYEQYFGPGTRLTVT.

The chain carries TRBV19 and TRBJ1-6; no clear D gene. CDR1 LNHDA and CDR2 SQIVND come from the germline V gene (reference sequence). V lost 3 bases, J lost 10 bases, and 10 bases lay in between. The CDR3 loop spans 13 amino acids. The CDR3 is CASSIPVGSPLHF. The CDR3 coding sequence is TGTGCCAGTAGTATTCCAGTGGGCTCACCCCTCCACTTT. Supplemented by reference TRBV19 and TRBJ1-6, the full variable domain reads DGGITQSPKYLFRKEGQNVTLSCEQNLNHDAMYWYRQDPGQGLRLIYYSQIVNDFQKGDIAEGYSVSREKKESFPLTVTSAQKNPTAFYLCASSIPVGSPLHFGNGTRLTVT.